Listed below are T cell receptor beta chains from one sample, sequenced in a study of long-term antiretroviral therapy in people with HIV. Assay: immunoSEQ multiplex PCR; the TCRdb copy retains only in-frame clones and omits some. The repertoire holds 15,000 to 20,000 clones, 79% seen once, with 11% in the top ten. Sequencing was performed on unsorted PBMCs, taken 2.3 years after starting antiretroviral therapy. Receptors originate from a woman aged 40 to 50 with HIV. Both conserved end residues are part of each CDR3. A D gene is named only where the DNA matches it firmly. Clone size appears in some rows only: once, few, many, or a class for an expanded clone.

D gene: TRBD1
J gene: TRBJ2-7
clone size: .
V gene: TRBV12-5
CDR3 protein: CASGLGQGDEQYF
CDR3 DNA: TGTGCTAGTGGTTTGGGGCAGGGGGACGAGCAGTACTTC

D gene: .
J gene: TRBJ2-7
clone size: few
V gene: TRBV4-1
CDR3 protein: CASSQDLTTGYEQYF
CDR3 DNA: TGCGCCAGCAGCCAAGATCTAACCACAGGCTACGAGCAGTACTTC

D gene: TRBD1
J gene: TRBJ2-2
clone size: .
V gene: TRBV7-9
CDR3 protein: CASSFRTGEAGELFF
CDR3 DNA: TGTGCCAGCAGCTTCCGGACAGGGGAGGCCGGGGAGCTGTTTTTT

D gene: .
J gene: TRBJ1-1
clone size: .
V gene: TRBV6-1
CDR3 protein: CASRDTEAFF
CDR3 DNA: TGTGCCAGCCGCGACACTGAAGCTTTCTTT

D gene: .
J gene: TRBJ2-7
clone size: .
V gene: TRBV6-5
CDR3 protein: CASSYSNGAEQYF
CDR3 DNA: TGTGCCAGCAGTTACTCGAATGGGGCCGAGCAGTACTTC

D gene: .
J gene: TRBJ1-2
clone size: .
V gene: TRBV11-2
CDR3 protein: CASSLGTPYGYTF
CDR3 DNA: TGTGCCAGCAGCTTAGGCACCCCCTATGGCTACACCTTC

D gene: TRBD1
J gene: TRBJ2-7
clone size: .
V gene: TRBV11-3
CDR3 protein: CASSLGQGPYEQYF
CDR3 DNA: TGTGCCAGCAGCTTGGGACAGGGACCTTACGAGCAGTACTTC

D gene: .
J gene: TRBJ2-2
clone size: .
V gene: TRBV15
CDR3 protein: CATSREGSLRELFF
CDR3 DNA: TGTGCCACCAGCAGAGAAGGGAGTCTCCGGGAGCTGTTTTTT

D gene: TRBD1
J gene: TRBJ1-2
clone size: few
V gene: TRBV5-4
CDR3 protein: CASSLAARQGYGYTF
CDR3 DNA: TGTGCCAGCAGCTTGGCAGCCCGACAGGGCTATGGCTACACCTTC

D gene: .
J gene: TRBJ2-7
clone size: .
V gene: TRBV30
CDR3 protein: CAWRASEGSYEQYF
CDR3 DNA: TGTGCCTGGAGGGCCTCCGAGGGCTCCTACGAGCAGTACTTC

D gene: .
J gene: TRBJ1-1
clone size: few
V gene: TRBV29-1
CDR3 protein: CSVSLVTGPLLYTEAFF
CDR3 DNA: TGCAGCGTCTCCTTGGTCACCGGCCCACTTTTGTACACTGAAGCTTTCTTT

D gene: .
J gene: TRBJ2-7
clone size: .
V gene: TRBV7-2
CDR3 protein: CASSPIIGGPTYEQYF
CDR3 DNA: TGTGCCAGCAGCCCCATTATTGGTGGGCCGACCTACGAGCAGTACTTC

D gene: .
J gene: TRBJ2-3
clone size: .
V gene: TRBV13
CDR3 protein: CASSSRAITDTQYF
CDR3 DNA: TGTGCCAGCAGCTCAAGGGCCATCACAGATACGCAGTATTTT

D gene: TRBD1
J gene: TRBJ1-5
clone size: .
V gene: TRBV4-3
CDR3 protein: CASSRRAGGLGQPQHF
CDR3 DNA: TGCGCCAGCAGCCGTAGAGCAGGGGGGCTCGGACAGCCCCAGCATTTT

D gene: .
J gene: TRBJ1-4
clone size: .
V gene: TRBV11-2
CDR3 protein: CASSLDNEKLFF
CDR3 DNA: TGTGCCAGCAGCTTAGATAATGAAAAACTGTTTTTT

D gene: .
J gene: TRBJ2-7
clone size: few
V gene: TRBV25-1
CDR3 protein: CASSKWGHSYEQYF
CDR3 DNA: TGTGCCAGCAGTAAATGGGGACACTCCTACGAGCAGTACTTC

D gene: .
J gene: TRBJ2-7
clone size: .
V gene: TRBV18
CDR3 protein: CASSPRTESSYEQYF
CDR3 DNA: TGTGCCAGCTCACCTAGGACAGAAAGCTCCTACGAGCAGTACTTC

D gene: TRBD2
J gene: TRBJ2-7
clone size: .
V gene: TRBV7-8
CDR3 protein: CASSPSRREGPEQYF
CDR3 DNA: TGTGCCAGCAGCCCGTCTCGGCGGGAGGGCCCCGAGCAGTACTTC

D gene: .
J gene: TRBJ2-7
clone size: once
V gene: TRBV5-1
CDR3 protein: CASSPLTGREQYF
CDR3 DNA: TGCGCCAGCAGCCCCCTGACCGGGCGCGAGCAGTACTTC

D gene: .
J gene: TRBJ1-6
clone size: .
V gene: TRBV7-9
CDR3 protein: CASSQVGDSPLHF
CDR3 DNA: TGTGCCAGCAGCCAGGTCGGGGACTCACCCCTCCACTTT

D gene: TRBD2
J gene: TRBJ2-2
clone size: .
V gene: TRBV19
CDR3 protein: CASSMRAGGQNTGELFF
CDR3 DNA: TGTGCCAGTAGTATGCGAGCGGGGGGGCAAAACACCGGGGAGCTGTTTTTT

D gene: .
J gene: TRBJ1-1
clone size: .
V gene: TRBV5-5
CDR3 protein: CASSLRDNTEAFF
CDR3 DNA: TGTGCCAGCAGCTTGCGGGATAACACTGAAGCTTTCTTT

D gene: .
J gene: TRBJ2-1
clone size: .
V gene: TRBV6-5
CDR3 protein: CASSKGGAYNEQFF
CDR3 DNA: TGTGCCAGCAGCAAGGGGGGGGCTTACAATGAGCAGTTCTTC

D gene: .
J gene: TRBJ2-3
clone size: .
V gene: TRBV6-1
CDR3 protein: CASSEGLWAGASTDTQYF
CDR3 DNA: TGTGCCAGCAGTGAGGGGTTGTGGGCAGGGGCTAGCACAGATACGCAGTATTTT

D gene: TRBD1
J gene: TRBJ1-1
clone size: .
V gene: TRBV7-6
CDR3 protein: CASSFHRGGTEAFF
CDR3 DNA: TGTGCCAGCAGCTTTCACAGGGGAGGAACTGAAGCTTTCTTT

D gene: .
J gene: TRBJ1-6
clone size: .
V gene: TRBV30
CDR3 protein: CAWSGGDSPLHF
CDR3 DNA: TGTGCCTGGAGTGGGGGAGATTCACCCCTCCACTTT

D gene: TRBD1
J gene: TRBJ2-5
clone size: .
V gene: TRBV7-9
CDR3 protein: CASSFRTGLETQYF
CDR3 DNA: TGTGCCAGCAGCTTTCGGACAGGGTTAGAGACCCAGTACTTC

D gene: .
J gene: TRBJ2-3
clone size: .
V gene: TRBV11-2
CDR3 protein: CASKEDYSTIYGTQYF
CDR3 DNA: TGTGCCAGCAAGGAGGACTACTCCACCATATACGGTACGCAGTATTTT

D gene: TRBD1
J gene: TRBJ2-3
clone size: .
V gene: TRBV27
CDR3 protein: CASERYRGTDTQYF
CDR3 DNA: TGTGCCAGTGAGCGGTACAGGGGTACAGATACGCAGTATTTT

D gene: .
J gene: TRBJ1-1
clone size: .
V gene: TRBV29-1
CDR3 protein: CSVEEVTEAFF
CDR3 DNA: TGCAGCGTTGAAGAAGTAACTGAAGCTTTCTTT

D gene: .
J gene: TRBJ1-5
clone size: few
V gene: TRBV27
CDR3 protein: CASSLSGFSPQHF
CDR3 DNA: TGTGCCAGCAGTTTATCAGGATTCAGCCCCCAGCATTTT

D gene: .
J gene: TRBJ1-4
clone size: .
V gene: TRBV30
CDR3 protein: CAWRGTATNEKLFF
CDR3 DNA: TGTGCCTGGAGGGGAACGGCAACTAATGAAAAACTGTTTTTT

D gene: TRBD2
J gene: TRBJ2-7
clone size: .
V gene: TRBV5-5
CDR3 protein: CASSQETSGRNQGKYEQYF
CDR3 DNA: TGTGCCAGCAGCCAAGAAACTAGCGGGAGGAATCAAGGAAAGTACGAGCAGTACTTC

D gene: .
J gene: TRBJ2-4
clone size: .
V gene: TRBV7-2
CDR3 protein: CASSLGQNLAKNIQYF
CDR3 DNA: TGTGCCAGCAGCCTCGGACAGAATCTAGCCAAAAACATTCAGTACTTC

D gene: .
J gene: TRBJ1-4
clone size: .
V gene: TRBV6-6
CDR3 protein: CASSRILGLNEKLFF
CDR3 DNA: TGTGCCAGCAGTCGAATACTGGGGCTTAATGAAAAACTGTTTTTT

D gene: .
J gene: TRBJ2-7
clone size: .
V gene: TRBV15
CDR3 protein: CATSLSSYEQYF
CDR3 DNA: TGTGCCACCAGCCTCAGCTCCTACGAGCAGTACTTC